The 26 T cell receptor beta chains reported below all come from one sample, sequenced in a study of blood T cells in healthy people across ages. Primers used in a second PCR of about 7 to 12 cycles were a sample-barcoded 5' primer and a J-beta primer mix. A single record per CDR3 protein comes from TCRdb applying MiXCR to the 5' RACE reads. The sample records over a million distinct CDR3 sequences, around 27% being singletons. These data also formed part of another study, on T cells of mothers and their children.

Sequenced: blood. Every receptor here comes from a girl aged 2-10 years in good health.

The chain links TRBV6-5 to TRBJ2-5, with 8 nucleotides matching TRBD1. From germline, CDR1 is MNHEY and CDR2 SVGAGI. The CDR3 runs to 15 residues. V was clipped by 2 bases and J by 5 bases; unmatched bases: 7. CDR3 nucleotide sequence: TGTGCCAGCAGTTACAACTCAGGGGGCGAGGAGACCCAGTACTTC. Its protein is CASSYNSGGEETQYF.

This clonotype was detected a few times. The gene calls are TRBV20-1 and TRBJ2-1; D not resolved. The DNA matches TRBJ2-5 better at its end, which makes the J call doubtful. Germline V gene sequence: CDR1 DFQATT, CDR2 SNEGSKA (reference sequence). The CDR3 consists of 15 residues. The CDR3 spells CSARDGSDPRETQYF. DNA of the CDR3: TGCAGTGCTAGAGATGGATCGGATCCTCGGGAGACCCAGTACTTC.

This clonotype was counted between two and nine times. The chain uses TRBV12-3 or TRBV12-4 and TRBJ1-5, with D tentatively TRBD1 (5 bases). The ends were cut back, 6 bases at V and 7 bases at J, with 16 bases in the middle. The CDR3 sequence is 14 residues long. CDR3 residues: CASSLIQVDQPQHF. The CDR3 DNA reads as TGTGCCAGCAGCCTCATACAGGTTGACCAGCCCCAGCATTTT.

J is TRBJ2-5 and V is TRBV7-2; D call uncertain. The germline gives CDR1 SGHTA, CDR2 FQGNSA. The V end was cut by 5 bases, the J end by 5 bases, with 12 bases between. The CDR3 totals 13 residues. The CDR3 DNA reads as TGTGCCAGCAGCCGGGCCCCGGACGAGACCCAGTACTTC. Translated, it gives CASSRAPDETQYF.

The chain uses TRBV20-1 and TRBJ2-5; TRBD1 agrees at 7 bases. Judging by the DNA end, TRBJ2-7 fits better; the J call may be wrong. Looked up from germline, CDR1 is DFQATT and CDR2 is SNEGSKA (reference sequence). The CDR3 consists of 15 residues. The CDR3 spells CSAIDPGTAFYEQYF. The CDR3 nucleotides are TGCAGTGCAATTGACCCCGGGACAGCCTTCTACGAGCAGTACTTC.

The table lists this clonotype with a few counts. The chain employs TRBV20-1 and TRBJ2-5; no clear D. There are 14 residues in the CDR3. The germline V gene encodes CDR1 DFQATT and CDR2 SNEGSKA (reference sequence). V was clipped by 1 base and J by 4 bases, with 13 bases between them. CDR3 loop: CSARGRSPGETQYF. The CDR3, as DNA: TGCAGTGCTAGAGGCCGAAGTCCGGGAGAGACCCAGTACTTC.

This clonotype appeared a few times. This chain connects TRBV10-3 to TRBJ1-4, with D perhaps matching TRBD1 (5 bases). There are 14 residues in the CDR3. Germline values: CDR1 ENHRY, CDR2 SYGVKD. V gave up 3 bases and J gave up 8 bases, with 13 bases separating them. The CDR3 loop is CAISDREGWEKLFF. CDR3 sequence (DNA): TGTGCCATCAGTGATCGCGAGGGGTGGGAAAAACTGTTTTTT.

This chain uses TRBV20-1 with TRBJ2-5, with D tentatively TRBD1 (6 bases). Germline V gene lookup returns CDR1 DFQATT and CDR2 SNEGSKA (reference sequence). This CDR3 spans 13 amino acids. V was cut by 4 bases and J by 6 bases, with 15 bases left in between. CDR3 region: CSAKDRWTKTQYF. In nucleotides, the CDR3 is TGCAGTGCTAAAGACAGGTGGACGAAGACCCAGTACTTC.

The rearrangement uses TRBV6-5 and TRBJ1-1, with no clear D. V was shortened by 2 bases and J by 1 base, with 8 bases between the two germline ends. Germline CDR1 and CDR2: MNHEY and SVGAGI. The CDR3 sequence is 14 residues long. The CDR3 protein is CASSYQTENTEAFF. The CDR3, as DNA: TGTGCCAGCAGTTACCAGACTGAGAACACTGAAGCTTTCTTT.

The chain combines TRBV6-5 with TRBJ1-2; D is undetermined. The CDR3 runs 14 residues. Trimming left V 8 bases short and J 8 bases short, with 21 bases between. Per germline, CDR1 MNHEY and CDR2 SVGAGI. The chain's CDR3 is CASYNQAIYGGYTF. CDR3 bases: TGTGCCAGCTATAACCAGGCGATCTATGGCGGCTACACCTTC.

This clonotype was detected only a few times. CDR3 in amino acids: CASSGNIGAPNSPLHF. The DNA for the CDR3 is TGTGCCAGCAGCGGGAACATAGGGGCACCAAATTCACCCCTCCACTTT. V is TRBV12-3 or TRBV12-4 and J is TRBJ1-6, with a weak D call TRBD1 (5 bases). The V end was cut by 6 bases, the J end by 7 bases, with 19 bases between. The CDR3 is 16 amino acids.

This clonotype was observed a handful of times. CDR3 DNA: TGTGCCAGCAAGACAGGGGATGCAGATACGCAGTATTTT. Its translation: CASKTGDADTQYF. The chain has TRBV27 and TRBJ2-3, with 8 nucleotides matching TRBD1. In germline, CDR1 is MNHEY, CDR2 SMNVEV (reference sequence). The V and J ends lost 7 bases and 4 bases, in that order; junction bases with no gene match: 4. The length of the CDR3 is 13 residues.

The gene calls are TRBV21-1 and TRBJ1-4; TRBD1 was called by the table and not checked on the DNA. TRBV21-1 is flagged as a pseudogene. CDR3 length equals 19 residues. The CDR3 DNA reads as TGTGCCAGCAGCCTGAGGGGGGCAGGGGCTTTTACAACTAACGAAAAACTGTTTTTT. Its protein is CASSLRGAGAFTTNEKLFF.

This clonotype showed up just a few times. This chain connects TRBV6-6 to TRBJ2-7; D is possibly TRBD1 (5 bases). Germline CDR1 and CDR2: MNHNY and SVGAGI (reference sequence). Between the trimmed V and J ends, which lost 2 bases and 1 base, there was a span of 9 bases. This CDR3 has 14 residues. The CDR3 sequence is CASSYGAVSYEQYF. In DNA form, the CDR3 reads TGTGCCAGCAGTTACGGGGCCGTTTCCTACGAGCAGTACTTC.

V gene TRBV7-2 combines with J gene TRBJ1-1; TRBD1 might be the D (6 bases). V was clipped by 5 bases and J by 5 bases, with 12 bases between them. This CDR3 is built from 13 residues. From germline, CDR1 is SGHTA and CDR2 FQGNSA. The CDR3 loop is CASSPRGPTEAFF. CDR3 bases: TGTGCCAGCAGCCCCAGGGGACCAACTGAAGCTTTCTTT.

V gene TRBV29-1 combines with J gene TRBJ1-2; 9 bases line up with TRBD1. In germline, CDR1 is SQVTM, CDR2 ANQGSEA. V trimming: 6 bases; J trimming: 7 bases; junction bases outside the gene matches: 6. The CDR3 runs to 12 residues. In DNA, the CDR3 is TGCAGCGTCAGGGACAGGGAATTTGGCTACACCTTC. Amino acid sequence: CSVRDREFGYTF.

This clonotype was seen only a few times. The gene calls are TRBV18 and TRBJ1-4, with TRBD1 matching 9 bases. Looked up from germline, CDR1 is KGHSH and CDR2 is LQKENI. V lost 6 bases to trimming and J lost 0 bases; unmatched junction nucleotides: 5. This CDR3 comprises 16 residues. The CDR3 nucleotides read TGTGCCAGCTCGAGGGACAGGGCATCAACTAATGAAAAACTGTTTTTT. Residues: CASSRDRASTNEKLFF.

This chain connects TRBV6-1 to TRBJ2-5; D unresolved. The J call may be incorrect, as the DNA end agrees better with TRBJ2-7. The germline CDR1 and CDR2 sequences are MNHNS and SASEGT. The CDR3 loop spans 14 amino acids. The CDR3 loop reads CASSEGFGAYEQYF. The CDR3 bases are TGTGCCAGCAGTGAAGGGTTTGGGGCCTACGAGCAGTACTTC.

J is TRBJ2-7 and V is TRBV11-2; weak D call: TRBD2 (6 bases). The V end was cut by 3 bases, the J end by 4 bases, with 13 bases between. The CDR3 has 14 amino acids. Germline lookup yields CDR1 SGHAT and CDR2 FQNNGV. The CDR3 sequence: CASSFGGFGYEQYF. CDR3 bases: TGTGCCAGCAGCTTCGGAGGGTTTGGATACGAGCAGTACTTC. The full variable domain, rest sourced from reference TRBV11-2 and TRBJ2-7, is EAGVAQSPRYKIIEKRQSVAFWCNPISGHATLYWYQQILGQGPKLLIQFQNNGVVDDSQLPKDRFSAERLKGVDSTLKIQPAKLEDSAVYLCASSFGGFGYEQYFGPGTRLTVT.

The chain links TRBV3-1 to TRBJ1-4; D gene ambiguous. Trimming shortened V by 0 bases and J by 6 bases, and 14 bases separated the two germline ends. The CDR3 has 16 amino acids. The germline gives CDR1 LGHDT, CDR2 YNNKEL (reference sequence). CDR3 nucleotides: TGTGCCAGCAGCCAAGAACAACGTGGAGGGCATGAAAAACTGTTTTTT. Residues: CASSQEQRGGHEKLFF.

This clonotype has ten or more counts. The V call is TRBV7-6, the J call TRBJ2-1; TRBD2 is a possible D gene (5 bases). CDR3 length equals 15 residues. V shed 3 bases and J shed 0 bases, with 9 bases lying between them. Germline V gene sequence: CDR1 SGHVS, CDR2 FNYEAQ. CDR3 coding DNA: TGTGCCAGCAGCTTGACTACTAGCTCCTACAATGAGCAGTTCTTC. Translation: CASSLTTSSYNEQFF.

Only a few counts were recorded for this clonotype. The chain recombines TRBV18 with TRBJ1-4; D gene unclear. Germline CDR1 and CDR2: KGHSH and LQKENI. The germline V and J ends were trimmed by 6 bases and 8 bases, with 10 bases remaining between them. This CDR3 has 12 residues. DNA for the CDR3: TGTGCCAGCTCCCGAGAGGAAGAAAAACTGTTTTTT. It translates to CASSREEEKLFF.

The chain uses TRBV20-1 and TRBJ2-1, with TRBD2 identical over 11 bases. The germline gives CDR1 DFQATT, CDR2 SNEGSKA (reference sequence). The CDR3 extends over 16 amino acids. Trimming at V came to 0 bases and at J to 8 bases, leaving 9 bases not matched to a gene. The CDR3 reads CSARDVAGGSFDEQFF. Here the CDR3 DNA reads TGCAGTGCTAGAGACGTAGCGGGGGGGTCCTTTGATGAGCAGTTCTTC.

DNA of the CDR3: TGCAGTGCTAGAGAATTTGGCGGGAATCACAATGAGCAGTACTTC. This encodes CSAREFGGNHNEQYF. The rearrangement links TRBV20-1 to TRBJ2-7; D may be TRBD2 (6 bases). The CDR3 has 15 amino acids. Per the germline V gene, CDR1 is DFQATT and CDR2 is SNEGSKA (reference sequence). Between the trimmed V and J ends, which lost 0 bases and 7 bases, there was a span of 19 bases.

This clonotype was counted only a few times. This chain joins TRBV29-1 and TRBJ1-2; D unclear. Germline V gene sequence: CDR1 SQVTM, CDR2 ANQGSEA. The CDR3 is 13 residues long. V lost 5 bases, J lost 8 bases, and 18 bases lay in between. CDR3 bases: TGCAGCGTTACGAGGGATCTGGTTTGCGGCTACACCTTC. This encodes CSVTRDLVCGYTF.

This clonotype has just a few counts. The chain employs TRBV20-1 and TRBJ2-7, with 7 bases that match TRBD2. The germline V gene encodes CDR1 DFQATT and CDR2 SNEGSKA (reference sequence). The CDR3 loop spans 14 amino acids. With 3 bases clipped from V and 3 bases from J, the junction kept 8 bases outside the gene matches. The CDR3 loop is CSASGRGVNYEQYF. For the CDR3, the DNA is TGCAGTGCTAGCGGTCGGGGGGTTAACTACGAGCAGTACTTC.